This T cell receptor (beta chain) emerged from a study of identifying expanded T cells in peripheral blood. Measured with immunoSEQ multiplex PCR; TCRdb has only the in-frame clones, and not every one. This repertoire shows tens of thousands of clones, under 85% found once; its top ten account for 19%. V shed 8 bases, J shed 9 bases, and the junction held 8 bases outside the gene matches. The length of the CDR3 is 12 residues. Per the germline V gene, CDR1 is MNHEY and CDR2 is SVGAGI. During the collection period, no donor immune events like infections were recorded. The rearrangement joins TRBV6-5 to TRBJ1-1; 8 nucleotides agree with TRBD1. This sequence originates from a person between 18 and 69 years old in good health. Sequencing used blood. CDR3 nucleotide sequence: TGTGCCAGCTCTGACAGGGGCGCCAAAGCTTTCTTT. Residues: CASSDRGAKAFF.